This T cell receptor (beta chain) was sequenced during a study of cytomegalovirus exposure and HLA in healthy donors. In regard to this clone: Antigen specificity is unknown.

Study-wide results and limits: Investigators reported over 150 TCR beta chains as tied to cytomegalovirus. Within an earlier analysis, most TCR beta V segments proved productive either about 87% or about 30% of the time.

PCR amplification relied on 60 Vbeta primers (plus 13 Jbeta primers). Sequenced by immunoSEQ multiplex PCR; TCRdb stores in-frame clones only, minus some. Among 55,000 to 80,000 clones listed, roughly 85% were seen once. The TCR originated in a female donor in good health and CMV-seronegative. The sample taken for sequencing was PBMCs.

The DNA of the CDR3 is TGTGCCAGCATCCGAATGGGGGCCCACAATGAGCAGTTCTTC. This gives the protein CASIRMGAHNEQFF. The chain joins TRBV28 to TRBJ2-1, with D maybe TRBD1 (6 bases). Trimming removed 7 bases from V and 5 bases from J, with 15 bases in between. The germline gives CDR1 MDHEN, CDR2 SYDVKM. This CDR3 has 14 residues.